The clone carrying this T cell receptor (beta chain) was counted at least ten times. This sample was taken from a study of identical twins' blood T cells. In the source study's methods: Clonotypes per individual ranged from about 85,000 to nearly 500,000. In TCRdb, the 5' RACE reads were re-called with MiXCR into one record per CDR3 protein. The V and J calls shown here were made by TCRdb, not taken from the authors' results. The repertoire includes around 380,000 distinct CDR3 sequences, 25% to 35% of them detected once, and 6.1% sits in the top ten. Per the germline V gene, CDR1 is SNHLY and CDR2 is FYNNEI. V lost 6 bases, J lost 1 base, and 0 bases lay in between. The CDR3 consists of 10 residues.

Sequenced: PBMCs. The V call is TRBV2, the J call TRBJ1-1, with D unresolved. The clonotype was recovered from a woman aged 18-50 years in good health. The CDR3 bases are TGTGCCAGCAGGAACACTGAAGCTTTCTTT. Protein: CASRNTEAFF. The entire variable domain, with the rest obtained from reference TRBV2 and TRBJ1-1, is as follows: EPEVTQTPSHQVTQMGQEVILRCVPISNHLYFYWYRQILGQKVEFLVSFYNNEISEKSEIFDDQFSVERPDGSNFTLKIRSTKLEDSAMYFCASRNTEAFFGQGTRLTVV.